This note documents a single TCR beta chain sequence. This sample was taken from a study of cytomegalovirus exposure and HLA in healthy donors. Method: immunoSEQ multiplex PCR; TCRdb's copy keeps in-frame clones and lacks some. The sample contains about 240,000 clones, around 86% of which appear only once. The sample comprised PBMCs. The receptor comes from a woman in her thirties in good health and CMV-seropositive.

The CDR3 sequence is CASSRQTLGGDTQYF. CDR3 nucleotide sequence: TGTGCCAGCAGCCGACAAACCCTAGGGGGAGATACGCAGTATTTT. The chain joins TRBV14 to TRBJ2-3, with D tentatively TRBD1 (6 bases). The V end lost 4 bases, the J end lost 5 bases, and 16 bases lay between the germline ends. This CDR3 contains 15 residues. In germline, CDR1 is SGHDN, CDR2 FVKESK. Full variable domain (missing parts from reference TRBV14 and TRBJ2-3): EAGVTQFPSHSVIEKGQTVTLRCDPISGHDNLYWYRRVMGKEIKFLLHFVKESKQDESGMPNNRFLAERTGGTYSTLKVQPAELEDSGVYFCASSRQTLGGDTQYFGPGTRLTVL.